This T cell receptor (beta chain) emerged from a study of cytotoxic CD8 clonotypes in ibrutinib-treated CLL. The overall study: The taking of response samples occurred after a median approximately twelve months of treatment, with a range of 6 to 36.

The CDR3 has 14 residues. Between the trimmed V and J ends, which lost 5 bases and 4 bases, there was a span of 14 bases. CDR1 is SSHAT, CDR2 FNYEAQ, per germline (reference sequence). Sequencing was performed with immunoSEQ multiplex PCR; in TCRdb, only in-frame clones are kept and a portion is missing. The data hold more than 85,000 clones, with roughly four fifths observed a single time. The rearrangement joins TRBV7-7 to TRBJ2-5; D may match TRBD1 or TRBD2 (5 bases each). This specimen consisted of PBMCs, obtained after 24 months of ibrutinib treatment. The TCR originated in a human donor with chronic lymphocytic leukemia. This CDR3 is CASSLTGLGETQYF. The CDR3 DNA sequence: TGTGCCAGCAGCCTCACGGGGCTAGGAGAGACCCAGTACTTC.